These T cell receptor beta chains were read from a single sample in a study of cytomegalovirus exposure and HLA in healthy donors. The assay was immunoSEQ multiplex PCR, and TCRdb's table has in-frame clones only and misses some. The sample records fewer than 140,000 clones, around 79% being singletons. The sequencing input was PBMCs. These receptors were obtained from a man aged 55 to 70 in good health and CMV-seronegative. The CDR3 runs from the conserved cysteine through the conserved F or W. The order of the fields is J gene, V gene, clone size, D gene, CDR3 protein, CDR3 DNA. D genes are given only for firm matches. Clone size, where shown, is once, few, many, or a class for clones that have expanded.

TRBJ1-6 | TRBV19 | - | TRBD1 | CASRIGQENSPLHF | TGTGCCAGTAGGATCGGACAGGAAAATTCACCCCTCCACTTT
TRBJ2-2 | TRBV11-3 | - | - | CASALDPARTGELFF | TGTGCCAGCGCTCTGGATCCGGCGAGGACCGGGGAGCTGTTTTTT
TRBJ2-5 | TRBV7-9 | - | - | CAAGPEETQYF | TGTGCCGCGGGGCCAGAAGAGACCCAGTACTTC
TRBJ1-1 | TRBV18 | once | TRBD1 | CASSPDRTGATEAFF | TGTGCCAGCTCACCTGATCGGACAGGGGCCACTGAAGCTTTCTTT
TRBJ2-4 | TRBV4-2 | once | TRBD2 | CASSPLTSGEKNIQYF | TGTGCCAGCAGCCCCTTGACTAGCGGGGAGAAAAACATTCAGTACTTC
TRBJ1-4 | TRBV7-8 | once | - | CASSFYGTPNEKLFF | TGTGCCAGCAGCTTTTACGGGACACCAAATGAAAAACTGTTTTTT
TRBJ1-1 | TRBV5-4 | - | - | CASSLGPRDIITEAFF | TGTGCCAGCAGCTTGGGTCCCCGGGACATCATCACTGAAGCTTTCTTT
TRBJ2-3 | TRBV29-1 | once | TRBD1 | CSTGQGGTDTQYF | TGCAGCACTGGACAGGGGGGGACAGATACGCAGTATTTT
TRBJ2-3 | TRBV6-1 | - | TRBD2 | CASSDPGTAGDTQYF | TGTGCCAGCAGTGATCCCGGAACAGCGGGGGATACGCAGTATTTT
TRBJ2-5 | TRBV7-2 | few | - | CASSFGGSGAETQYF | TGTGCCAGCAGCTTCGGGGGGTCAGGGGCAGAGACCCAGTACTTC
TRBJ2-5 | TRBV9 | - | - | CASSPFSGNQETQYF | TGTGCCAGCAGCCCCTTCTCCGGGAATCAGGAGACCCAGTACTTC
TRBJ2-2 | TRBV19 | - | - | CASRPAGTHTGELFF | TGTGCCAGTAGGCCCGCCGGGACTCACACCGGGGAGCTGTTTTTT
TRBJ2-2 | TRBV5-4 | - | - | CASSLGQGLIGSGELFF | TGTGCCAGCAGCTTGGGGCAGGGTTTGATCGGTTCCGGGGAGCTGTTTTTT
TRBJ1-6 | TRBV29-1 | - | TRBD1 | CSVGTGTGSPLHF | TGCAGCGTTGGGACAGGGACAGGGTCACCCCTCCACTTT
TRBJ2-7 | TRBV30 | - | TRBD2 | CAWSGGGAYSYEQYF | TGTGCCTGGAGTGGGGGAGGGGCCTACTCCTACGAGCAGTACTTC
TRBJ1-1 | TRBV2 | - | - | CASSLFQVNTEAFF | TGTGCCAGCAGTTTGTTCCAGGTGAACACTGAAGCTTTCTTT
TRBJ1-1 | TRBV25-1 | - | TRBD1 | CASTGQLDTEAFF | TGTGCCAGCACGGGACAGTTGGACACTGAAGCTTTCTTT
TRBJ1-5 | TRBV11-2 | - | TRBD1 | CASRGQGEGEPQHF | TGTGCCAGCAGGGGACAGGGTGAAGGAGAGCCCCAGCATTTT
TRBJ1-1 | TRBV5-1 | - | TRBD1 | CASSLVAGGMNTEAFF | TGCGCCAGCAGCTTGGTGGCAGGGGGCATGAACACTGAAGCTTTCTTT
TRBJ1-1 | TRBV12-5 | few | - | CASGYYSDRNTEAFF | TGTGCTAGTGGTTACTACTCGGACAGGAACACTGAAGCTTTCTTT